Listed here are 19 T cell receptor beta chains from one sample, sequenced in a study of blood T cell repertoires in COVID-19. Profiling relied on immunoSEQ multiplex PCR, and the TCRdb table lists in-frame clones only, not all of them. Counted here are more than 350,000 clones, approximately 87% occurring once; the ten biggest clones make up roughly 10%. Material for sequencing was PBMCs or T cells enriched from blood (not recorded which). All receptors come from a woman aged 50 to 60 who had recovered from COVID-19.

The gene calls are TRBV30 and TRBJ1-5; 8 bases align to TRBD1. Germline trimming cut 4 bases from V and 7 bases from J; bases unmatched to any gene: 6. This CDR3 is 13 amino acids long. The germline V gene has CDR1 GTSNPN and CDR2 SVGIG (reference sequence). CDR3 residues: CAWKPSGGQPQHF. In DNA form, the CDR3 reads TGTGCCTGGAAACCCTCAGGGGGCCAGCCCCAGCATTTT.

For this clone: The same CDR3 also results from other DNA sequences found in this sample. The chain has TRBV27 and TRBJ1-3; D perhaps matches TRBD1 (6 bases). The ends were cut back, 5 bases at V and 4 bases at J, with 12 bases in the middle. The CDR3 loop spans 14 amino acids. Germline-derived CDR1 and CDR2 are MNHEY and SMNVEV (reference sequence). The CDR3, as DNA: TGTGCCAGCAGTCTACAGGGTACAGGAAACACCATATATTTT. Translation: CASSLQGTGNTIYF.

This clone appeared a single time. The chain combines TRBV4-3 with TRBJ2-1; 9 bases are a match to TRBD2. CDR1 is LGHNA, CDR2 YSLEER, per germline. The ends lost 0 bases at V and 9 bases at J; junction bases unmatched: 6. The CDR3 consists of 15 residues. CDR3 bases: TGCGCCAGCAGCCAAGACTTAGCGGGGGAAGTTGAGCAGTTCTTC. Amino acids: CASSQDLAGEVEQFF.

The genes are TRBV18 and TRBJ2-1, with no clear D. This CDR3 comprises 14 residues. Deletions cut 6 bases from V and 0 bases from J, with 9 bases between. Per germline, CDR1 KGHSH and CDR2 LQKENI. Here the CDR3 DNA reads TGTGCCAGCTCCGCGCTAGACTCCTACAATGAGCAGTTCTTC. As protein: CASSALDSYNEQFF.

The J gene is TRBJ1-2, the V gene TRBV12-3 or TRBV12-4, with D tentatively TRBD1 (5 bases). V was pared by 5 bases and J by 5 bases, with 6 bases between. The CDR3 has 11 amino acids. The CDR3 is CASSTGYGYTF. Here the CDR3 DNA reads TGTGCCAGCAGTACAGGTTATGGCTACACCTTC.

The chain couples TRBV6-5 to TRBJ1-5; TRBD1 might be the D (5 bases). CDR3 size: 15 residues. Germline V lookup: CDR1 MNHEY, CDR2 SVGAGI. V lost 6 bases, J lost 5 bases, and 17 bases lay in between. CDR3 in DNA: TGTGCCAGCAGGCCTGACAGTCTGACTGATCAGCCCCAGCATTTT. It codes for CASRPDSLTDQPQHF.

This clone was seen only a few times. V is TRBV7-6 and J is TRBJ2-7; weak D call: TRBD2 (7 bases). The CDR3 sequence is 15 residues long. In germline, CDR1 is SGHVS, CDR2 FNYEAQ. V lost 1 base to trimming and J lost 2 bases, with 12 bases between them. CDR3 sequence reads: CASSLDRGAPYEQYF. The CDR3 region has the DNA TGTGCCAGCAGCTTAGATCGGGGGGCTCCCTACGAGCAGTACTTC.

This clone turned up a few times. The chain links TRBV3-1 (or the pseudogene TRBV3-2) to TRBJ1-2, with a weak D call TRBD1 (6 bases). V was pared by 1 base and J by 5 bases, with 14 bases between. Germline assignment: CDR1 LGHDT and CDR2 YNNKEL (reference sequence). This CDR3 has 15 residues. Here the CDR3 DNA reads TGTGCCAGCAGCCAAGGGACAGCGGTGGGGTATGGCTACACCTTC. Amino acid sequence: CASSQGTAVGYGYTF.

The chain carries TRBV2 and TRBJ1-1; no firm D call. With 9 bases removed from V and 0 bases from J, the gap between germline ends came to 8 bases. Germline V CDR1 and CDR2: SNHLY, FYNNEI. The CDR3 loop spans 12 amino acids. As DNA, the CDR3 is TGTGCCAGTGAAGCAATGAACACTGAAGCTTTCTTT. Protein sequence: CASEAMNTEAFF.

The CDR3 protein is CASSWAAPEGRSTDTQYF. In DNA form, the CDR3 reads TGTGCCAGCTCTTGGGCGGCGCCGGAGGGTAGAAGCACAGATACGCAGTATTTT. The chain employs TRBV18 and TRBJ2-3; tentative D call: TRBD2 (6 bases). Germline-derived CDR1 and CDR2 are KGHSH and LQKENI. Deletions cut 6 bases from V and 0 bases from J, with 22 bases between. The CDR3 runs 18 residues.

This clone was counted once. This sequence joins TRBV28 and TRBJ1-2; weak D call: TRBD1 (6 bases). This CDR3 contains 12 residues. Germline V gene sequence: CDR1 MDHEN, CDR2 SYDVKM. V was cut by 5 bases and J by 6 bases, with 10 bases left in between. The CDR3: CASSVQGHGYTF. The CDR3 DNA sequence: TGTGCCAGCAGTGTCCAGGGGCATGGCTACACCTTC.

V is TRBV19 and J is TRBJ1-4; D is perhaps TRBD1 (5 bases). The CDR3 extends over 15 amino acids. The V and J ends lost 5 bases and 0 bases respectively, with 10 bases between them. Germline V gene data show CDR1 as LNHDA and CDR2 as SQIVND (reference sequence). The CDR3 coding sequence is TGTGCCAGTAGTCCGCAAGGGGCAACTAATGAAAAACTGTTTTTT. Amino acids: CASSPQGATNEKLFF. Full variable domain (remainder filled in from reference TRBV19 and TRBJ1-4): DGGITQSPKYLFRKEGQNVTLSCEQNLNHDAMYWYRQDPGQGLRLIYYSQIVNDFQKGDIAEGYSVSREKKESFPLTVTSAQKNPTAFYLCASSPQGATNEKLFFGSGTQLSVL.

The chain employs TRBV6-6 and TRBJ2-7; 8 bases agree with TRBD1. V gave up 9 bases and J gave up 0 bases; unmatched junction bases: 4. In germline, CDR1 is MNHNY, CDR2 SVGAGI (reference sequence). The CDR3 totals 13 residues. The CDR3 loop is CASGTGLSYEQYF. The DNA of the CDR3 is TGTGCCAGTGGGACAGGACTCTCCTACGAGCAGTACTTC.

This chain links TRBV6-5 with TRBJ2-6; D call uncertain. This CDR3 comprises 14 residues. The V gene lost 5 bases and the J gene lost 0 bases, with 5 bases spanning the gap. Germline V gives CDR1 MNHEY, CDR2 SVGAGI. The CDR3 DNA is TGTGCCAGCAGTCTAGACTCTGGGGCCAACGTCCTGACTTTC. Protein product: CASSLDSGANVLTF.

The chain employs TRBV27 and TRBJ1-2, with TRBD1 identical over 11 bases. This CDR3 is 14 amino acids long. Trimming took 5 bases from V and 6 from J; bases not matched to a gene: 5. Germline values: CDR1 MNHEY, CDR2 SMNVEV (reference sequence). The CDR3 sequence: CASSPWTGGNGYTF. The CDR3 region has the DNA TGTGCCAGCAGTCCCTGGACAGGGGGCAATGGCTACACCTTC.

The chain has TRBV7-3 and TRBJ1-6; tentative D call: TRBD1 (5 bases). Trimming shortened V by 6 bases and J by 9 bases, and 15 bases separated the two germline ends. Germline CDR1 and CDR2: SGHTA and FQGTGA. The length of the CDR3 is 14 residues. The CDR3 protein is CASSEQALSSPLHF. The CDR3 region has the DNA TGTGCCAGCAGTGAACAGGCCCTCAGTTCACCCCTCCACTTT.

V is TRBV5-6 and J is TRBJ1-5, with 7 bases that match TRBD1. Looked up from germline, CDR1 is SGHDT and CDR2 is YYEEEE. The CDR3 is made up of 15 amino acids. The junction had 4 bases not matched to a gene; V was cut back by 0 bases and J by 4 bases. For the CDR3, the DNA is TGTGCCAGCAGCTTGGCCGGGACAGCAAATCAGCCCCAGCATTTT. Protein product: CASSLAGTANQPQHF.

The chain joins TRBV27 to TRBJ1-4; TRBD1 might be the D (5 bases). This CDR3 region has 15 residues. Germline loops: CDR1 MNHEY, CDR2 SMNVEV (reference sequence). V dropped 6 bases and J dropped 5 bases, with 16 bases sitting between them. For the CDR3, the DNA is TGTGCCAGCAGGGCCGAGACAGCGGGCAATGAAAAACTGTTTTTT. This gives the protein CASRAETAGNEKLFF.

The chain links TRBV5-5 to TRBJ2-7, with a weak D call TRBD2 (5 bases). There are 17 residues in the CDR3. CDR1 is SGHKS, CDR2 YYEKEE, per germline (reference sequence). V was clipped by 4 bases and J by 2 bases, with 22 bases between them. CDR3 DNA sequence: TGTGCCAGCAGCCTACCGACCGGGAAGCGAGTAACCTACGAGCAGTACTTC. It specifies CASSLPTGKRVTYEQYF.